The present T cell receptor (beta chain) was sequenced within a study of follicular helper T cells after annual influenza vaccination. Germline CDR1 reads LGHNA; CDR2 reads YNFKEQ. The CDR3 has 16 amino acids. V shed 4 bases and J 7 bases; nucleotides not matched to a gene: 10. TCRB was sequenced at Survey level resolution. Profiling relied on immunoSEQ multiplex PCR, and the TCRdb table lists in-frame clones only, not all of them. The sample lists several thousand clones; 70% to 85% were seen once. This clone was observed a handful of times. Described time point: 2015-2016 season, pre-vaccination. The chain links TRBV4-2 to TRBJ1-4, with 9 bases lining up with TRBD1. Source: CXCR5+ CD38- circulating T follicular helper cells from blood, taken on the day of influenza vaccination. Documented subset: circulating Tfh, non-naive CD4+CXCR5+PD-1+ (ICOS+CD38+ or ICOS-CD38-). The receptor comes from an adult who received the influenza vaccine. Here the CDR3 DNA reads TGTGCCAGCAGCCCCGGGACAGGGACGTTTAGTGAAAAACTGTTTTTT. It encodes CASSPGTGTFSEKLFF.